The 8 T cell receptor beta chains below come from one sample, sequenced in a study of cytotoxic CD8 clonotypes in ibrutinib-treated CLL. The protocol was immunoSEQ multiplex PCR, while the TCRdb copy is restricted to in-frame clones and leaves out a portion. Of roughly 150,000 clones listed, approximately 84% are singletons. The material sequenced was PBMCs, taken after 24 months of ibrutinib treatment. The receptors derive from a human donor with chronic lymphocytic leukemia.

This chain links TRBV11-2 with TRBJ1-5, with no clear D. The germline gives CDR1 SGHAT, CDR2 FQNNGV. The CDR3 extends over 14 amino acids. Trimming cost V 6 bases and J 5 bases, with 14 bases left between them. The CDR3, as DNA: TGTGCCAGCAGTCCTACCTCTCCCCATCAGCCCCAGCATTTT. Protein sequence: CASSPTSPHQPQHF.

The J gene is TRBJ1-3, the V gene TRBV30; D might be TRBD1 (5 bases). The CDR3 runs to 14 residues. CDR1 is GTSNPN and CDR2 is SVGIG in the germline V gene (reference sequence). Between the trimmed V and J ends, which lost 7 bases and 6 bases, there was a span of 19 bases. This chain's CDR3 is CAFKSRGSVNTIYF. The DNA of the CDR3 is TGTGCCTTCAAGTCCCGGGGCAGCGTAAACACCATATATTTT.

The chain has TRBV7-2 and TRBJ1-1; the D gene is possibly TRBD1 (6 bases). This CDR3 is 14 amino acids long. Germline V CDR1 and CDR2: SGHTA, FQGNSA. Trimming left V 5 bases short and J 1 base short, with 11 bases between. CDR3 region: CASSPQTGNTEAFF. As DNA, the CDR3 is TGTGCCAGCAGCCCCCAGACAGGGAACACTGAAGCTTTCTTT. The full variable domain, rest sourced from reference TRBV7-2 and TRBJ1-1, is GAGVSQSPSNKVTEKGKDVELRCDPISGHTALYWYRQSLGQGLEFLIYFQGNSAPDKSGLPSDRFSAERTGGSVSTLTIQRTQQEDSAVYLCASSPQTGNTEAFFGQGTRLTVV.

This clone was observed a few times. The V and J genes are TRBV9 and TRBJ1-5, with D unresolved. Germline CDR1 is SGDLS and CDR2 is YYNGEE. V shed 4 bases and J shed 0 bases, with 8 bases lying between them. The CDR3 contains 14 residues. The CDR3 loop is CASSRLDSNQPQHF. The CDR3 DNA reads TGTGCCAGCAGCCGGCTAGATAGCAATCAGCCCCAGCATTTT.

V is TRBV30 and J is TRBJ1-3; TRBD1 matches at 10 bases. The CDR3 sequence is 16 residues long. V was clipped by 5 bases and J by 0 bases; unmatched bases: 7. In germline, CDR1 is GTSNPN, CDR2 SVGIG (reference sequence). CDR3 amino acids: CAWASGQGHSGNTIYF. The CDR3 bases are TGTGCCTGGGCGTCGGGACAGGGGCACTCTGGAAACACCATATATTTT. The variable domain in full, completed from reference TRBV30 and TRBJ1-3, reads SQTIHQWPATLVQPVGSPLSLECTVEGTSNPNLYWYRQAAGRGLQLLFYSVGIGQISSEVPQNLSASRPQDRQFILSSKKLLLSDSGFYLCAWASGQGHSGNTIYFGEGSWLTVV.

The chain carries TRBV18 and TRBJ2-6, with unresolved D. Deletions cut 3 bases from V and 0 bases from J, with 24 bases between. In germline, CDR1 is KGHSH, CDR2 LQKENI. The CDR3 is made up of 21 amino acids. The CDR3 loop is CASSPRALYNVARSGANVLTF. The CDR3 DNA sequence: TGTGCCAGCTCACCTCGCGCGCTCTACAATGTTGCTCGCTCTGGGGCCAACGTCCTGACTTTC.

V usage is TRBV5-5 and J usage is TRBJ1-2, with unresolved D. V lost 0 bases to trimming and J lost 4 bases, with 10 bases between them. The germline CDR1 and CDR2 sequences are SGHKS and YYEKEE (reference sequence). There are 14 residues in the CDR3. The DNA of the CDR3 is TGTGCCAGCAGCTTGGAGTTGGACGGCTATGGCTACACCTTC. Translating gives CASSLELDGYGYTF.

The chain links TRBV28 to TRBJ2-7, with TRBD1 identical over 7 bases. V gave up 4 bases and J gave up 1 base; unmatched junction bases: 7. The CDR3 contains 15 residues. The germline CDR1 and CDR2 sequences are MDHEN and SYDVKM. This chain's CDR3 is CASSSPGQKSYEQYF. The CDR3 DNA is TGTGCCAGCAGTTCCCCGGGACAGAAGTCCTACGAGCAGTACTTC. Together with reference TRBV28 and TRBJ2-7, the CDR3 gives the full variable domain: DVKVTQSSRYLVKRTGEKVFLECVQDMDHENMFWYRQDPGLGLRLIYFSYDVKMKEKGDIPEGYSVSREKKERFSLILESASTNQTSMYLCASSSPGQKSYEQYFGPGTRLTVT.